These T cell receptor beta chains were read from a single sample in a study of PD-1 blockade in classical Hodgkin lymphoma. Data came from immunoSEQ multiplex PCR; TCRdb stores just in-frame clones and leaves some out. The table includes about 34,000 clones, less than 85% detected once. The sample in question was peripheral blood mononuclear cells (PBMCs), obtained before the second cycle of nivolumab. The receptor set was obtained from a human donor with classical Hodgkin lymphoma. Each CDR3 is given with its conserved first and last residue. The order of the fields is V gene, clone size, D gene, J gene, CDR3 DNA, CDR3 protein. The D gene is left open where the match is weak. Size values are once, few and many counts, or a class for expanded clones, and some rows have none.

v_call: TRBV7-9
clone_size: -
d_call: -
j_call: TRBJ2-5
cdr3_nt: TGTGCCAGCAGCCCCAGGGAGGGACACAGCCAAGAGACCCAGTACTTC
cdr3_aa: CASSPREGHSQETQYF

v_call: TRBV6-6
clone_size: once
d_call: -
j_call: TRBJ2-3
cdr3_nt: TGTGCCAGCAGGATGGCATCCTCCACAGATACGCAGTATTTT
cdr3_aa: CASRMASSTDTQYF

v_call: TRBV5-4
clone_size: -
d_call: -
j_call: TRBJ2-7
cdr3_nt: TGTGCCAGCAGCTCGTCCCCCTCCTACGAGCAGTACTTC
cdr3_aa: CASSSSPSYEQYF

v_call: TRBV5-4
clone_size: -
d_call: TRBD1
j_call: TRBJ2-5
cdr3_nt: TGTGCCAGCAGCACCGACAGGGAAGGAGAGACCCAGTACTTC
cdr3_aa: CASSTDREGETQYF

v_call: TRBV18
clone_size: -
d_call: -
j_call: TRBJ1-6
cdr3_nt: TGTGCCAGCTCACCACGTCAGGTGGGGGCACCTAATTCACCCCTCCACTTT
cdr3_aa: CASSPRQVGAPNSPLHF

v_call: TRBV6-5
clone_size: -
d_call: -
j_call: TRBJ1-2
cdr3_nt: TGTGCCAGCAGTTACGGACACCTCTATGGCTACACCTTC
cdr3_aa: CASSYGHLYGYTF

v_call: TRBV5-6
clone_size: -
d_call: TRBD1
j_call: TRBJ2-2
cdr3_nt: TGTGCCAGCAGCTTGTGGCGGACAGGGAACACCGGGGAGCTGTTTTTT
cdr3_aa: CASSLWRTGNTGELFF

v_call: TRBV7-3
clone_size: -
d_call: TRBD1
j_call: TRBJ2-7
cdr3_nt: TGTGCCAGCAGCCCCGACAGGGTTGGCGAGCAGTACTTC
cdr3_aa: CASSPDRVGEQYF

v_call: TRBV15
clone_size: -
d_call: -
j_call: TRBJ2-1
cdr3_nt: TGTGCCACCGAGGGACCCTACAATGAGCAGTTCTTC
cdr3_aa: CATEGPYNEQFF

v_call: TRBV2
clone_size: few
d_call: TRBD1
j_call: TRBJ2-2
cdr3_nt: TGTGCCAGCAGGAAAGACAGGGAAGCCGGGGAGCTGTTTTTT
cdr3_aa: CASRKDREAGELFF

v_call: TRBV30
clone_size: -
d_call: -
j_call: TRBJ2-2
cdr3_nt: TGTGCCTGGAGTGTGAGGCAGGGCTTAGAGCTGTTTTTT
cdr3_aa: CAWSVRQGLELFF